Listed here are 19 T cell receptor beta chains from one sample, sequenced in a study of blood T cell repertoires in COVID-19. Method: immunoSEQ multiplex PCR; TCRdb's copy keeps in-frame clones and lacks some. The sample holds about 90,000 clones, about 82% seen once. Sequenced material: peripheral blood. The receptor source for this set is a middle-aged man with acute or convalescent COVID-19.

The rearrangement uses TRBV7-9 and TRBJ2-7; TRBD1 might be the D (5 bases). This CDR3 comprises 13 residues. Germline-derived CDR1 and CDR2 are SEHNR and FQNEAQ (reference sequence). Trimming stripped 1 base from V and 6 bases from J, with 10 bases between. In DNA, the CDR3 is TGTGCCAGCAGCTTAGGGGTAACAGGCGAGCAGTACTTC. Amino acids: CASSLGVTGEQYF.

This clone showed up just once. The J gene is TRBJ2-2, the V gene TRBV7-7; a weak D match, TRBD1 (6 bases). Trimming removed 1 base at V and 5 bases at J, with 11 bases between. Germline V gene sequence: CDR1 SSHAT, CDR2 FNYEAQ (reference sequence). CDR3 length: 15 residues. For the CDR3, the DNA is TGTGCCAGCAGCTTAGAGGCAGGGGATACCGGGGAGCTGTTTTTT. Amino acids: CASSLEAGDTGELFF.

About this clone itself: The junction departs from germline at one end; a sequencing error may be responsible. The J gene is TRBJ2-7, the V gene TRBV5-1; D remains ambiguous. This CDR3 comprises 11 residues. The germline V gene encodes CDR1 SGHRS and CDR2 YFSETQ. CDR3 loop: CASSSSHEQYF. CDR3 nucleotide sequence: TGCGCCAGCAGCTCCTCCCACGAGCAGTACTTC.

This chain connects TRBV10-1 to TRBJ2-7; perhaps TRBD2 as D (5 bases). Germline CDR1 is WNHNN and CDR2 is SYGVQD (reference sequence). The CDR3 runs to 15 residues. V was trimmed by 4 bases and J by 2 bases, leaving 15 bases between them. The CDR3 region is CASSVGEGVPYEQYF. The CDR3, as DNA: TGCGCCAGCAGTGTGGGAGAGGGCGTCCCCTACGAGCAGTACTTC.

This chain connects TRBV28 to TRBJ2-1; 7 nucleotides match TRBD2. The CDR3 length is 15 residues. CDR1 and CDR2 (germline): MDHEN, SYDVKM. The ends lost 4 bases at V and 5 bases at J; junction bases unmatched: 8. CDR3 protein: CASSYVGGSNNEQFF. CDR3 DNA: TGTGCCAGCAGTTACGTGGGGGGGTCCAACAATGAGCAGTTCTTC.

CDR3 DNA: TGCAGCGTTGTGGGAGCCGGAAACACCATATATTTT. The encoded protein is CSVVGAGNTIYF. V gene TRBV29-1 combines with J gene TRBJ1-3; D unresolved. Trimming left V 4 bases short and J 4 bases short, with 8 bases between. The CDR3 sequence is 12 residues long. CDR1 and CDR2 (germline): SQVTM, ANQGSEA.

The rearrangement joins TRBV5-1 to TRBJ1-5; D unresolved. Germline V gives CDR1 SGHRS, CDR2 YFSETQ. V lost 5 bases and J 2 bases, leaving 14 bases between the germline ends. CDR3 length equals 15 residues. CDR3 in DNA: TGCGCCAGCAGACCAGGTGCCGTGGGCAATCAGCCCCAGCATTTT. Protein product: CASRPGAVGNQPQHF.

The chain links TRBV28 to TRBJ2-2; D is perhaps TRBD2 (6 bases). Germline V gene lookup returns CDR1 MDHEN and CDR2 SYDVKM. With 7 bases removed from V and 5 bases from J, the gap between germline ends came to 17 bases. The CDR3 is 15 residues long. CDR3 in amino acids: CASTLGGGHTGELFF. The CDR3 nucleotides read TGTGCCAGCACCCTGGGAGGAGGACATACCGGGGAGCTGTTTTTT. The complete variable domain, with remaining parts taken from reference TRBV28 and TRBJ2-2, reads DVKVTQSSRYLVKRTGEKVFLECVQDMDHENMFWYRQDPGLGLRLIYFSYDVKMKEKGDIPEGYSVSREKKERFSLILESASTNQTSMYLCASTLGGGHTGELFFGEGSRLTVL.

This clone was found a few times. The rearrangement links TRBV5-1 to TRBJ2-2, with a tentative D call TRBD1 (5 bases). V was trimmed by 1 base and J by 1 base, leaving 8 bases between them. Germline V gives CDR1 SGHRS, CDR2 YFSETQ. CDR3 size: 15 residues. CDR3 coding DNA: TGCGCCAGCAGCTTGATGCAGGGGAACACCGGGGAGCTGTTTTTT. Amino acids: CASSLMQGNTGELFF.

The CDR3 here is CASSGGQYQETQYF. The CDR3 DNA sequence: TGCGCCAGCAGCGGCGGACAGTACCAAGAGACCCAGTACTTC. The rearrangement links TRBV5-1 to TRBJ2-5; D perhaps matches TRBD1 (6 bases). With 4 bases removed from V and 0 bases from J, the gap between germline ends came to 10 bases. The CDR3 has 14 residues. CDR1 is SGHRS and CDR2 is YFSETQ in the germline V gene.

This clone was detected once. The chain has TRBV12-5 and TRBJ1-3; D is uncertain. The germline CDR1 and CDR2 sequences are LGHNT and FRNRAP. Trimming cost V 8 bases and J 0 bases, with 8 bases left between them. This CDR3 region has 13 residues. CDR3 in DNA: TGTGCTAGTCGCGCCTTCTCTGGAAACACCATATATTTT. It translates to CASRAFSGNTIYF.

This sequence joins TRBV5-1 and TRBJ2-7, with 10 bases aligning to TRBD1. V shed 2 bases, J shed 2 bases, and the junction held 1 base outside the gene matches. The CDR3 has 14 amino acids. From germline, CDR1 is SGHRS and CDR2 YFSETQ. The CDR3 region is CASSFGTGAYEQYF. The DNA of the CDR3 is TGCGCCAGCAGCTTCGGGACAGGGGCCTACGAGCAGTACTTC. Complete variable domain (other parts from reference TRBV5-1 and TRBJ2-7): KAGVTQTPRYLIKTRGQQVTLSCSPISGHRSVSWYQQTPGQGLQFLFEYFSETQRNKGNFPGRFSGRQFSNSRSEMNVSTLELGDSALYLCASSFGTGAYEQYFGPGTRLTVT.

The chain joins TRBV7-8 to TRBJ1-1, with a possible D match to TRBD1 (6 bases). Trimming took off 1 base at V and 4 bases at J, with 13 bases between the two ends. Germline CDR1 SGHVS, CDR2 FQNEAQ. CDR3 length: 15 amino acids. The CDR3 loop reads CASSLVSGGGTEAFF. CDR3 DNA: TGTGCCAGCAGCTTAGTGTCGGGGGGCGGCACTGAAGCTTTCTTT.

The chain has TRBV7-9 and TRBJ2-7; maybe TRBD1 (6 bases). The ends were cut back, 6 bases at V and 4 bases at J, with 13 bases in the middle. The germline CDR1 and CDR2 sequences are SEHNR and FQNEAQ (reference sequence). This CDR3 is 13 amino acids long. The CDR3 here is CASSLRGLYEQYF. In nucleotides, the CDR3 is TGTGCCAGCAGTCTCAGGGGTTTGTACGAGCAGTACTTC.

The V call is TRBV6-2 or TRBV6-3, the J call TRBJ2-2; D gene uncertain. Between the trimmed V and J ends, which lost 6 bases and 2 bases, there was a span of 13 bases. The CDR3 totals 15 residues. Germline assignment: CDR1 MNHEY and CDR2 SVGEGT. The CDR3 region is CASSPHTTNTGELFF. The CDR3 DNA reads TGTGCCAGCAGCCCCCACACCACCAACACCGGGGAGCTGTTTTTT.

The chain is built from TRBV6-5 and TRBJ2-3, with 13 nucleotides matching TRBD2. V gave up 5 bases and J gave up 7 bases; unmatched junction bases: 3. Germline CDR1 reads MNHEY; CDR2 reads SVGAGI. This CDR3 region has 14 residues. The CDR3 nucleotides read TGTGCCAGCAGTCGACTAGCGGGAGGAAATACGCAGTATTTT. Its protein product is CASSRLAGGNTQYF.

The chain links TRBV24-1 to TRBJ2-1, with 8 bases that match TRBD2. The ends lost 4 bases at V and 5 bases at J; junction bases unmatched: 6. Germline CDR1 is KGHDR and CDR2 is SFDVKD. There are 15 residues in the CDR3. The CDR3 bases are TGTGCCACCAGTGACCCAAGAGCGGGAGACAATGAGCAGTTCTTC. It is translated as CATSDPRAGDNEQFF.

The chain employs TRBV10-3 and TRBJ2-7; D might be TRBD2 (5 bases). Looked up from germline, CDR1 is ENHRY and CDR2 is SYGVKD. Trimming removed 0 bases from V and 0 bases from J, with 15 bases in between. This CDR3 region has 17 residues. The CDR3 protein is CAISESEGRRSSYEQYF. In nucleotides, the CDR3 is TGTGCCATCAGTGAGTCCGAAGGACGGAGGAGCTCCTACGAGCAGTACTTC.

V and J are TRBV7-2 and TRBJ2-7; TRBD1 might be the D (6 bases). This CDR3 has 14 residues. Between the trimmed V and J ends, which lost 1 base and 2 bases, there was a span of 9 bases. The germline gives CDR1 SGHTA, CDR2 FQGNSA. CDR3: CASSLEQGPYEQYF. The CDR3 DNA follows: TGTGCCAGCAGCTTAGAACAGGGCCCCTACGAGCAGTACTTC.